The 21 T cell receptor beta chains listed next were all sequenced from one sample in a study of sequential checkpoint blockade in melanoma. Sample treatment: randomized to nivolumab then ipilimumab (arm A) or the reverse (arm B). TCRdb keeps only in-frame clones here, not all; method: immunoSEQ multiplex PCR. The table shows about 14,000 clones, with 70% to 80% occurring only once. The specimen comprised CD8+ T cells sorted from blood (inferred from file names), sampled from a patient given nivolumab and ipilimumab in sequence. These receptor sequences come from a human donor with melanoma.

The chain has TRBV2 and TRBJ2-2; 9 bases fit TRBD2. The CDR3 is 16 residues long. V trimming: 8 bases; J trimming: 4 bases; junction bases outside the gene matches: 11. In germline, CDR1 is SNHLY, CDR2 FYNNEI. In nucleotides, the CDR3 is TGTGCCAGCTTTGAGAGCGGGGGGCGGCTCACCGGGGAGCTGTTTTTT. It is translated as CASFESGGRLTGELFF.

The chain has TRBV5-1 and TRBJ1-3, with TRBD1 identical over 7 bases. Per germline, CDR1 SGHRS and CDR2 YFSETQ. The ends lost 7 bases at V and 3 bases at J; junction bases unmatched: 1. This CDR3 comprises 12 residues. DNA for the CDR3: TGCGCCAGCCGGGACAGTGGAAACACCATATATTTT. Translating it yields CASRDSGNTIYF.

The J gene is TRBJ2-1, the V gene TRBV27; 10 bases are a match to TRBD2. CDR3 length: 16 residues. Germline V gene sequence: CDR1 MNHEY, CDR2 SMNVEV (reference sequence). J gave up 2 bases and V 5 bases, and 6 bases lay outside the gene matches. Here the CDR3 reads CASSPGAGGPYNEQFF. The CDR3 DNA follows: TGTGCCAGCAGTCCTGGAGCGGGAGGGCCCTACAATGAGCAGTTCTTC.

This rearrangement joins TRBV19 to TRBJ2-7; weak D call: TRBD1 (5 bases). The V and J ends lost 3 bases and 7 bases respectively, with 19 bases between them. This CDR3 has 15 residues. From germline, CDR1 is LNHDA and CDR2 SQIVND (reference sequence). The CDR3 sequence: CASSIWSTQGAEQYF. The CDR3 DNA follows: TGTGCCAGTAGTATCTGGTCCACCCAGGGTGCGGAGCAGTACTTC.

The chain uses TRBV27 and TRBJ1-1; no definite D call. Trimming took 2 bases from V and 1 from J, leaving 5 bases between them. Germline CDR1 and CDR2: MNHEY and SMNVEV (reference sequence). The CDR3 runs to 13 residues. The CDR3 loop is CASSLGRNTEAFF. CDR3 coding DNA: TGTGCCAGCAGTTTAGGTAGGAACACTGAAGCTTTCTTT.

In regard to this clone: Distinct nucleotide sequences in the sample also encode this CDR3. V is TRBV19 and J is TRBJ2-7, with unresolved D. The CDR3 extends over 11 amino acids. V shed 5 bases and J shed 4 bases, with 6 bases lying between them. Germline CDR1 is LNHDA and CDR2 is SQIVND (reference sequence). The CDR3 region has the DNA TGTGCCAGTAGTCCCGGGTACGAGCAGTACTTC. Translating gives CASSPGYEQYF. Looking up the rest from reference TRBV19 and TRBJ2-7 gives the full variable domain: DGGITQSPKYLFRKEGQNVTLSCEQNLNHDAMYWYRQDPGQGLRLIYYSQIVNDFQKGDIAEGYSVSREKKESFPLTVTSAQKNPTAFYLCASSPGYEQYFGPGTRLTVT.

A single count supports this clone. CDR3 coding DNA: TGTGCCAGCAGTGAATTAGGGAGGGGGTCCACTGAAGCTTTCTTT. Translation gives CASSELGRGSTEAFF. This chain connects TRBV25-1 to TRBJ1-1, with D tentatively TRBD1 (6 bases). Trimming left V 1 base short and J 4 bases short, with 13 bases between. CDR1 is MGHDK, CDR2 SYGVNS, per germline. The CDR3 is 15 amino acids.

The chain couples TRBV18 to TRBJ2-5; D possibly corresponds to TRBD1 (5 bases). V lost 0 bases, J lost 2 bases, and 10 bases lay in between. The CDR3 covers 15 residues. CDR1 is KGHSH and CDR2 is LQKENI in the germline V gene. The CDR3 sequence: CASSPPTQGQETQYF. The CDR3 nucleotides are TGTGCCAGCTCACCACCCACGCAGGGTCAAGAGACCCAGTACTTC. The full variable domain, in which reference TRBV18 and TRBJ2-5 provide the parts outside the CDR3, is NAGVMQNPRHLVRRRGQEARLRCSPMKGHSHVYWYRQLPEEGLKFMVYLQKENIIDESGMPKERFSAEFPKEGPSILRIQQVVRGDSAAYFCASSPPTQGQETQYFGPGTRLLVL.

V is TRBV7-9 and J is TRBJ2-5, with D unclear. The germline gives CDR1 SEHNR, CDR2 FQNEAQ (reference sequence). Trimming shortened V by 5 bases and J by 0 bases, and 13 bases separated the two germline ends. The CDR3 totals 15 residues. The CDR3 spells CASSPRGPYQETQYF. The CDR3, as DNA: TGTGCCAGCAGCCCCCGCGGCCCGTACCAAGAGACCCAGTACTTC.

CDR3 residues: CASSARDRGLLEQYF. CDR3 DNA: TGTGCCAGCAGCGCACGGGACAGGGGACTCCTCGAGCAGTACTTC. The J gene is TRBJ2-7, the V gene TRBV9; 10 nucleotides align to TRBD1. Trimming took 3 bases from V and 6 from J; bases not matched to a gene: 9. CDR3 size: 15 residues. The V gene's germline CDR1 is SGDLS and CDR2 YYNGEE.

The chain carries TRBV14 and TRBJ2-1; 12 bases agree with TRBD2. Germline lookup yields CDR1 SGHDN and CDR2 FVKESK. This CDR3 spans 15 amino acids. Unmatched junction bases numbered 3, after V lost 2 bases and J lost 7 bases. CDR3: CASSQRLAGVNEQFF. Here the CDR3 DNA reads TGTGCCAGCAGCCAACGACTAGCGGGAGTTAATGAGCAGTTCTTC.

In its sample, this clone was seen a few times. The chain joins TRBV29-1 to TRBJ2-1; D call uncertain. The CDR3 has 12 amino acids. The germline V gene has CDR1 SQVTM and CDR2 ANQGSEA. V shed 5 bases and J shed 4 bases, with 9 bases lying between them. The CDR3 sequence: CSVPDTYNEQFF. The CDR3 nucleotides are TGCAGCGTTCCCGACACTTACAATGAGCAGTTCTTC.

This chain links TRBV14 with TRBJ1-5; D is undetermined. V lost 4 bases to trimming and J lost 5 bases, with 15 bases between them. The CDR3 has 15 amino acids. Germline assignment: CDR1 SGHDN and CDR2 FVKESK. The CDR3 nucleotides read TGTGCCAGCAGCCCGAGAGGCAGCGAGGATCAGCCCCAGCATTTT. This codes for CASSPRGSEDQPQHF.

This clone was recorded a few times. The chain links TRBV6-1 to TRBJ1-5; 7 bases are shared with TRBD1. V lost 8 bases, J lost 1 base, and 8 bases stayed unmatched. The CDR3 runs to 15 residues. Germline V gene sequence: CDR1 MNHNS, CDR2 SASEGT. The CDR3 coding sequence is TGTGCCAGCCTTCCAGGGGGACAGAGCAATCAGCCCCAGCATTTT. It encodes CASLPGGQSNQPQHF.

V is TRBV27 and J is TRBJ1-1; D unresolved. The V gene's germline CDR1 is MNHEY and CDR2 SMNVEV (reference sequence). This CDR3 has 13 amino acids. Trimming cost V 2 bases and J 1 base, with 5 bases left between them. The CDR3: CASSLSWNTEAFF. The DNA of the CDR3 is TGTGCCAGCAGTTTAAGCTGGAACACTGAAGCTTTCTTT.

This chain uses TRBV15 with TRBJ2-2; 9 nucleotides agree with TRBD1. This CDR3 region has 15 residues. Germline V gene sequence: CDR1 LNHNV, CDR2 YYDKDF (reference sequence). V dropped 3 bases and J dropped 6; count of bases not matched to a gene: 5. CDR3 sequence: CATSSPQGAPGELFF. The CDR3 DNA is TGTGCCACCAGCAGTCCACAGGGGGCCCCCGGGGAGCTGTTTTTT.

V and J are TRBV7-6 and TRBJ1-2; no reliable D call. CDR1 SGHVS and CDR2 FNYEAQ come from the germline V gene. This CDR3 comprises 13 residues. Trimming shortened V by 4 bases and J by 6 bases, and 12 bases separated the two germline ends. The CDR3 here is CASSSAGIDGYTF. Here the CDR3 DNA reads TGTGCCAGCAGCTCTGCAGGAATCGATGGCTACACCTTC.

This clone was counted between two and nine times. V gene TRBV9 combines with J gene TRBJ2-3; 14 positions agree with TRBD2. Germline loops: CDR1 SGDLS, CDR2 YYNGEE. This CDR3 comprises 18 residues. J lost 6 bases, V lost 0 bases, and 9 bases had no gene match. CDR3 sequence: CASSVAATSGRAWDTQYF. The CDR3 bases are TGTGCCAGCAGCGTAGCAGCGACTAGCGGGAGGGCCTGGGATACGCAGTATTTT. Combining the CDR3 with reference TRBV9 and TRBJ2-3 gives the whole variable domain DSGVTQTPKHLITATGQRVTLRCSPRSGDLSVYWYQQSLDQGLQFLIQYYNGEERAKGNILERFSAQQFPDLHSELNLSSLELGDSALYFCASSVAATSGRAWDTQYFGPGTRLTVL.

The rearrangement uses TRBV2 and TRBJ2-5; perhaps TRBD1 as D (7 bases). The CDR3 sequence is 20 residues long. Germline V lookup: CDR1 SNHLY, CDR2 FYNNEI. The V and J ends lost 3 bases and 0 bases respectively, with 26 bases between them. CDR3 sequence reads: CASSEMFSRRPGGYQETQYF. The CDR3 coding sequence is TGTGCCAGCAGTGAGATGTTCTCTCGTCGGCCAGGGGGGTACCAAGAGACCCAGTACTTC.

CDR3 in DNA: TGTGCCAGTAGCCCCCGGGCCTACAATGAGCAGTTCTTC. Amino acid sequence: CASSPRAYNEQFF. V gene TRBV19 combines with J gene TRBJ2-1; D remains unclear. V shed 6 bases and J shed 2 bases, with 8 bases lying between them. CDR3 length: 13 amino acids. Germline CDR1 and CDR2: LNHDA and SQIVND (reference sequence).

This clone showed up just a few times. The V and J genes are TRBV25-1 and TRBJ2-7, with 7 bases fitting TRBD2. J gave up 4 bases and V 8 bases, and 8 bases lay outside the gene matches. CDR1 and CDR2 (germline): MGHDK, SYGVNS. The CDR3 consists of 13 residues. The CDR3 loop is CASAYGGGYEQYF. CDR3 in DNA: TGTGCCAGCGCCTATGGGGGGGGATACGAGCAGTACTTC.